This TCR beta chain was documented in a study of cytomegalovirus exposure and HLA in healthy donors. The CDR3 spans 14 residues. V lost 2 bases and J 3 bases, leaving 10 bases between the germline ends. Germline V lookup: CDR1 LGHNT, CDR2 FRNRAP. Some clones are missing from TCRdb's copy, which holds only in-frame ones; the method was immunoSEQ multiplex PCR. The sample lists roughly 100,000 clones, roughly 86% occurring once. The source material was PBMCs. The sequence came from a woman aged 18 to 35 in good health and CMV-seropositive. The V call is TRBV12-5, the J call TRBJ1-2, with D perhaps TRBD1 (6 bases). Written as DNA, the CDR3 is TGTGCTAGTGGTTTGTCAGGGGTTGACTATGGCTACACCTTC. Encoded protein: CASGLSGVDYGYTF. The full variable domain, with the rest looked up from reference TRBV12-5 and TRBJ1-2, is DARVTQTPRHKVTEMGQEVTMRCQPILGHNTVFWYRQTMMQGLELLAYFRNRAPLDDSGMPKDRFSAEMPDATLATLKIQPSEPRDSAVYFCASGLSGVDYGYTFGSGTRLTVV.